This T cell receptor (beta chain) was obtained from a study of T cells after somatic rescue of genetic block. This clone occurred a few times. There are 16 residues in the CDR3. Germline V gives CDR1 SGHRS, CDR2 YFSETQ. V lost 6 bases and J lost 2, with 21 bases in between. Produced via immunoSEQ multiplex PCR; TCRdb's table is partial and in-frame only. The sample lists about 15,000 clones, 60% to 75% occurring once. The clonotype comes from a man younger than 35. The chain combines TRBV5-1 with TRBJ2-7; TRBD1 is a possible D gene (7 bases). Sequencing input: peripheral blood mononuclear cells (PBMCs). CDR3 DNA sequence: TGCGCCAGCACCCCAAGGAAGGCAGGGGGGACCTACGAGCAGTACTTC. It yields the protein CASTPRKAGGTYEQYF.